A single sample is the source of the 29 T cell receptor beta chains below, sequenced in a study of blood T cell repertoires in COVID-19. The data were produced by immunoSEQ multiplex PCR, yet TCRdb's version contains in-frame clones alone and is incomplete. Of about 210,000 clones in the sample, about 86% were seen once. The sequencing input was peripheral blood. The receptors come from a man in his sixties who had recovered from COVID-19.

This clone is a singleton in its sample. The CDR3 is CASSYQGDEQFF. In nucleotides, the CDR3 is TGTGCCAGCAGCTACCAAGGGGATGAGCAGTTCTTC. The V call is TRBV12-3 or TRBV12-4, the J call TRBJ2-1, with a possible D match to TRBD1 (5 bases). The CDR3 contains 12 residues. Trimming took 6 bases from V and 8 from J, leaving 11 bases between them.

To note about this clone: Other nucleotide sequences from this sample produce the same CDR3. The chain joins TRBV5-1 to TRBJ2-7; the match to TRBD1 covers 10 bases. This CDR3 region has 15 residues. Losses at the gene ends were 1 base for V and 2 bases for J; bases not matched to a gene: 3. CDR1 and CDR2 (germline): SGHRS, YFSETQ. The CDR3 reads CASSLPGQGTYEQYF. In DNA form, the CDR3 reads TGCGCCAGCAGCTTGCCGGGACAGGGGACCTACGAGCAGTACTTC.

The chain has TRBV19 and TRBJ2-5; 10 bases match TRBD1. The CDR3 spans 14 residues. The V and J ends lost 3 bases and 2 bases, in that order; junction bases with no gene match: 0. The germline V gene has CDR1 LNHDA and CDR2 SQIVND (reference sequence). The DNA of the CDR3 is TGTGCCAGTAGTATGGGACAGGGGCAAGAGACCCAGTACTTC. The encoded protein is CASSMGQGQETQYF.

This chain connects TRBV28 to TRBJ2-1; D is unresolved. This CDR3 has 14 residues. Looked up from germline, CDR1 is MDHEN and CDR2 is SYDVKM. V lost 2 bases, J lost 2 bases, and 7 bases lay in between. CDR3 sequence: CASSLPHAYNEQFF. CDR3 in DNA: TGTGCCAGCAGTTTACCCCATGCCTACAATGAGCAGTTCTTC.

The rearrangement links TRBV7-3 to TRBJ2-3, with D perhaps matching TRBD2 (5 bases). Germline V lookup: CDR1 SGHTA, CDR2 FQGTGA. V was clipped by 4 bases and J by 6 bases, with 8 bases between them. This CDR3 contains 12 residues. DNA for the CDR3: TGTGCCAGCAGCTCACTAGGGGATACGCAGTATTTT. Residues: CASSSLGDTQYF.

This clone was seen just once. The chain uses TRBV27 and TRBJ2-3, with TRBD1 matching 8 bases. Germline V gives CDR1 MNHEY, CDR2 SMNVEV (reference sequence). V lost 5 bases, J lost 1 base, and 11 bases stayed unmatched. The CDR3 runs to 17 residues. The CDR3, as DNA: TGTGCCAGCAGTCGGGACAGGCCGGAACTAGGCACAGATACGCAGTATTTT. Translation: CASSRDRPELGTDTQYF.

The chain couples TRBV30 to TRBJ2-5; a weak D match, TRBD2 (7 bases). The CDR3 contains 14 residues. V dropped 2 bases and J dropped 5 bases, with 15 bases sitting between them. CDR1 GTSNPN and CDR2 SVGIG come from the germline V gene (reference sequence). This chain's CDR3 is CAWSIGGRVETQYF. The CDR3 coding sequence is TGTGCCTGGAGTATCGGGGGGCGAGTGGAGACCCAGTACTTC.

The table lists this clone with a count of one. This sequence joins TRBV7-3 and TRBJ2-3; D not certain. CDR1 and CDR2 from the germline V gene are SGHTA and FQGTGA. Trimming cost V 3 bases and J 2 bases, with 9 bases left between them. This CDR3 has 14 amino acids. CDR3 sequence (DNA): TGTGCCAGCAGCTTCGCAGGTTTCACAGATACGCAGTATTTT. This codes for CASSFAGFTDTQYF. Combining the CDR3 with reference TRBV7-3 and TRBJ2-3 gives the whole variable domain GAGVSQTPSNKVTEKGKYVELRCDPISGHTALYWYRQSLGQGPEFLIYFQGTGAADDSGLPNDRFFAVRPEGSVSTLKIQRTERGDSAVYLCASSFAGFTDTQYFGPGTRLTVL.

This clone was counted only a few times. V is TRBV11-2 and J is TRBJ1-1; D is ambiguous. Trimming took off 2 bases at V and 6 bases at J, with 19 bases between the two ends. Germline V gene data show CDR1 as SGHAT and CDR2 as FQNNGV. This CDR3 is built from 16 residues. CDR3 loop: CASSLLRGPLEPEAFF. In nucleotides, the CDR3 is TGTGCCAGCAGCTTATTGAGAGGGCCCCTAGAGCCTGAAGCTTTCTTT.

V usage is TRBV7-6 and J usage is TRBJ2-2; D perhaps matches TRBD2 (6 bases). The CDR3 covers 15 residues. V lost 1 base, J lost 6 bases, and 12 bases lay in between. Germline lookup yields CDR1 SGHVS and CDR2 FNYEAQ. Here the CDR3 DNA reads TGTGCCAGCAGCTTAGGCTCGACGGGAGCCGGGGAGCTGTTTTTT. It is translated as CASSLGSTGAGELFF.

The rearrangement joins TRBV28 to TRBJ2-3; D might be TRBD2 (6 bases). V gave up 5 bases and J gave up 7 bases, with 16 bases separating them. The CDR3 loop spans 14 amino acids. The germline V gene has CDR1 MDHEN and CDR2 SYDVKM. CDR3 loop: CASSLPDRGYTQYF. DNA of the CDR3: TGTGCCAGCAGTCTACCCGACCGGGGGTATACGCAGTATTTT.

The genes are TRBV7-2 and TRBJ1-2; no reliable D call. Germline CDR1 and CDR2: SGHTA and FQGNSA. The length of the CDR3 is 12 residues. V was shortened by 4 bases and J by 3 bases, with 6 bases between the two germline ends. The CDR3 spells CASSSADYGYTF. The CDR3 DNA reads TGTGCCAGCAGCTCTGCAGACTATGGCTACACCTTC. The full variable domain, in which reference TRBV7-2 and TRBJ1-2 provide the parts outside the CDR3, is GAGVSQSPSNKVTEKGKDVELRCDPISGHTALYWYRQSLGQGLEFLIYFQGNSAPDKSGLPSDRFSAERTGGSVSTLTIQRTQQEDSAVYLCASSSADYGYTFGSGTRLTVV.

This clone was seen just once. The rearrangement links TRBV9 to TRBJ2-1; 14 nucleotides match TRBD2. Germline V lookup: CDR1 SGDLS, CDR2 YYNGEE. V trimming: 2 bases; J trimming: 4 bases; junction bases outside the gene matches: 8. The CDR3 is 18 amino acids. The CDR3 sequence: CASSVRTSGRTLYNEQFF. CDR3 coding DNA: TGTGCCAGCAGCGTCCGGACTAGCGGGAGGACCCTTTACAATGAGCAGTTCTTC.

The rearrangement joins TRBV11-2 to TRBJ2-7; 7 positions agree with TRBD2. CDR3 size: 15 residues. Germline CDR1 SGHAT, CDR2 FQNNGV. Losses at the gene ends were 2 bases for V and 4 bases for J; bases not matched to a gene: 8. The CDR3 coding sequence is TGTGCCAGCAGCTTATTGAGCGGGAATAATTACGAGCAGTACTTC. This sequence encodes CASSLLSGNNYEQYF. Drawing the rest from reference TRBV11-2 and TRBJ2-7, the complete variable domain is EAGVAQSPRYKIIEKRQSVAFWCNPISGHATLYWYQQILGQGPKLLIQFQNNGVVDDSQLPKDRFSAERLKGVDSTLKIQPAKLEDSAVYLCASSLLSGNNYEQYFGPGTRLTVT.

The chain employs TRBV28 and TRBJ1-1; TRBD1 aligns across 7 bases. This CDR3 contains 16 residues. Germline V lookup: CDR1 MDHEN, CDR2 SYDVKM. V lost 4 bases and J lost 3; bases outside the gene matches: 11. The CDR3 spells CASSSVGQVGDTEAFF. CDR3 bases: TGTGCCAGCAGTTCCGTAGGACAGGTAGGCGACACTGAAGCTTTCTTT.

The chain joins TRBV5-6 to TRBJ2-7; 9 nucleotides agree with TRBD1. Trimming at V came to 4 bases and at J to 1 base, leaving 9 bases not matched to a gene. The CDR3 totals 16 residues. Germline V gene lookup returns CDR1 SGHDT and CDR2 YYEEEE. In nucleotides, the CDR3 is TGTGCCAGCAGCCCAGACAGGGGGTCCAAGTCCTACGAGCAGTACTTC. This encodes CASSPDRGSKSYEQYF.

This chain uses TRBV3-1 (or the pseudogene TRBV3-2) with TRBJ2-1; TRBD2 aligns across 7 bases. The CDR3 is made up of 14 amino acids. The germline CDR1 and CDR2 sequences are LGHDT and YNNKEL (reference sequence). J gave up 4 bases and V 8 bases, and 8 bases lay outside the gene matches. The CDR3 loop is CASEFSGRYNEQFF. DNA of the CDR3: TGTGCCAGCGAGTTTAGCGGGCGATACAATGAGCAGTTCTTC.

CDR3: CASSDRGSTEAFF. CDR3 bases: TGTGCCAGCAGTGACAGGGGCTCCACTGAAGCTTTCTTT. The V call is TRBV6-2 or TRBV6-3, the J call TRBJ1-1, with TRBD1 identical over 8 bases. Looked up from germline, CDR1 is MNHEY and CDR2 is SVGEGT. This CDR3 region has 13 residues. The ends lost 5 bases at V and 4 bases at J; junction bases unmatched: 3.

The chain carries TRBV9 and TRBJ1-5; D perhaps matches TRBD1 (6 bases). Germline CDR1 reads SGDLS; CDR2 reads YYNGEE. This CDR3 is 19 amino acids long. The V and J ends lost 1 base and 2 bases respectively, with 22 bases between them. CDR3 amino acids: CASSVKPGHSLDGNQPQHF. CDR3 coding DNA: TGTGCCAGCAGCGTAAAACCGGGACACTCATTAGACGGCAATCAGCCCCAGCATTTT. The full variable domain, in which reference TRBV9 and TRBJ1-5 provide the parts outside the CDR3, is DSGVTQTPKHLITATGQRVTLRCSPRSGDLSVYWYQQSLDQGLQFLIQYYNGEERAKGNILERFSAQQFPDLHSELNLSSLELGDSALYFCASSVKPGHSLDGNQPQHFGDGTRLSIL.

V is TRBV6-5 and J is TRBJ2-1; 7 bases are shared with TRBD2. This CDR3 is 13 amino acids long. The germline V gene has CDR1 MNHEY and CDR2 SVGAGI. The V and J ends lost 8 bases and 8 bases, in that order; junction bases with no gene match: 9. The CDR3 region has the DNA TGTGCCAGCTCTGGGGCGGGAGTGTATGAGCAGTTCTTC. It yields the protein CASSGAGVYEQFF.

The chain couples TRBV9 to TRBJ1-1; 9 positions match TRBD1. This CDR3 comprises 17 residues. V shed 0 bases, J shed 1 base, and the junction held 7 bases outside the gene matches. Germline CDR1 SGDLS, CDR2 YYNGEE. The CDR3 here is CASSVATGTGTNTEAFF. In DNA, the CDR3 is TGTGCCAGCAGCGTAGCTACTGGGACAGGGACGAACACTGAAGCTTTCTTT.

The chain couples TRBV10-3 to TRBJ2-3; 12 bases fit TRBD1. The germline gives CDR1 ENHRY, CDR2 SYGVKD. The trim removed 6 bases at V and 6 bases at J, leaving 4 bases unmatched. The CDR3 has 14 amino acids. CDR3 sequence reads: CAIRRDRGPDTQYF. The CDR3, as DNA: TGTGCCATCAGGCGGGACAGGGGGCCTGATACGCAGTATTTT.

This chain joins TRBV28 and TRBJ2-4; weak D call: TRBD2 (5 bases). Looked up from germline, CDR1 is MDHEN and CDR2 is SYDVKM. V lost 6 bases and J lost 6, with 18 bases in between. The CDR3 extends over 15 amino acids. The CDR3 DNA follows: TGTGCCAGCAGCATTACGGGGATAAAAGGAAACATTCAGTACTTC. This sequence encodes CASSITGIKGNIQYF.

The chain recombines TRBV5-1 with TRBJ2-7, with D unclear. The CDR3 is 15 amino acids. From germline, CDR1 is SGHRS and CDR2 YFSETQ. V shed 1 base and J shed 0 bases, with 11 bases lying between them. In DNA form, the CDR3 reads TGCGCCAGCAGCTTGATCCCCGGTATCTCCTACGAGCAGTACTTC. It specifies CASSLIPGISYEQYF.

J is TRBJ2-5 and V is TRBV24-1; D gene ambiguous. There are 13 residues in the CDR3. CDR1 KGHDR and CDR2 SFDVKD come from the germline V gene. Trimming cost V 4 bases and J 5 bases, with 10 bases left between them. CDR3 protein: CATSDTFGETQYF. CDR3 in DNA: TGTGCCACCAGTGACACCTTCGGGGAGACCCAGTACTTC.

The V and J genes are TRBV19 and TRBJ1-5; 9 nucleotides line up with TRBD1. The CDR3 has 15 amino acids. Germline V gene data show CDR1 as LNHDA and CDR2 as SQIVND (reference sequence). V shed 6 bases and J 0 bases; nucleotides not matched to a gene: 3. The CDR3 here is CASRQGAGSNQPQHF. In nucleotides, the CDR3 is TGTGCCAGTAGACAGGGGGCGGGTAGCAATCAGCCCCAGCATTTT.

The CDR3 here is CASSQGLLAGVEQYF. CDR3 bases: TGCGCCAGCAGCCAAGGTCTGCTAGCGGGCGTCGAGCAGTACTTC. This chain links TRBV4-3 with TRBJ2-7; 8 bases align to TRBD2. Germline V gives CDR1 LGHNA, CDR2 YSLEER. V lost 1 base and J lost 6; bases outside the gene matches: 8. This CDR3 is built from 15 residues.

The chain carries TRBV7-3 and TRBJ2-3, with 8 bases matching TRBD2. The length of the CDR3 is 15 residues. V gave up 5 bases and J gave up 3 bases; unmatched junction bases: 7. Germline CDR1 SGHTA, CDR2 FQGTGA. Written as DNA, the CDR3 is TGTGCCAGCAGCCCCCTGACGGGAGGGACAGATACGCAGTATTTT. This gives the protein CASSPLTGGTDTQYF.

The chain combines TRBV7-9 with TRBJ2-3; 8 nucleotides agree with TRBD1. Germline V lookup: CDR1 SEHNR, CDR2 FQNEAQ (reference sequence). With V trimmed by 5 bases and J by 0 bases, 7 bases remained unmatched. The CDR3 runs to 16 residues. CDR3 in DNA: TGTGCCAGCAGCCCGGGGACAGGAGCCAGCACAGATACGCAGTATTTT. Its translation: CASSPGTGASTDTQYF.